This TCR beta chain was sequenced for a study of T cells in Graves' hyperthyroidism and ophthalmopathy. Looked up from germline, CDR1 is LNHNV and CDR2 is YYDKDF (reference sequence). The CDR3 sequence is 12 residues long. The germline V and J ends were trimmed by 0 bases and 12 bases, with 6 bases remaining between them. This clonotype was detected many times. Using RNA transcripts as the source, TCR beta CDR3 regions were amplified. During a first-round RT-PCR of the TCR CDR3, the HTBI primer set was used. Each CDR3 protein gets one entry after TCRdb re-called the multiplex PCR reads with MiXCR. The sample has a few hundred thousand distinct CDR3 sequences, just under 15% seen once.

The rearrangement links TRBV15 to TRBJ1-6, with no clear D. Material: blood. The clonotype originates from a young woman with Graves' hyperthyroidism. The CDR3 region has the DNA TGTGCCACCAGCAGAGACGGTCTACCCCTCCACTTT. Translating gives CATSRDGLPLHF.